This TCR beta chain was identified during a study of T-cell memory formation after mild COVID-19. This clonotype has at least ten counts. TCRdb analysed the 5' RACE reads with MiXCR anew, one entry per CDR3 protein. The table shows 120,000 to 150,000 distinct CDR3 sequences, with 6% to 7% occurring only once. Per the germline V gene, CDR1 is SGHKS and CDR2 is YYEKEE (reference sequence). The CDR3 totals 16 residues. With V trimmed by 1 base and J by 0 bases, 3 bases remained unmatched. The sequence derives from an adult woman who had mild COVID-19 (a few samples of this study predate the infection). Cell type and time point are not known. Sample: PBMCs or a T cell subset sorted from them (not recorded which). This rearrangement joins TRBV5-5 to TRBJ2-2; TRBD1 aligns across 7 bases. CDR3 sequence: CASSLRGTANTGELFF. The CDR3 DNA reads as TGTGCCAGCAGCTTGCGTGGGACAGCGAACACCGGGGAGCTGTTTTTT.